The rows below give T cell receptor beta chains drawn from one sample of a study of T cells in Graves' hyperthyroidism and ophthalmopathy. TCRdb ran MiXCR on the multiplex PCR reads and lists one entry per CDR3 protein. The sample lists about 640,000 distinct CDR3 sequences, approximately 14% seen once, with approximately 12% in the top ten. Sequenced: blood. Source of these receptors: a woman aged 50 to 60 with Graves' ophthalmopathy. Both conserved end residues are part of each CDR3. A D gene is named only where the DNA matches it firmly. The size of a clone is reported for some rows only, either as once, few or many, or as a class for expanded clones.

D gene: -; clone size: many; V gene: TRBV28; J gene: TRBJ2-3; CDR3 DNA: TGTGCCAGCAGTTTATACTTGCCAGGGTACGGGACAGATACGCAGTATTTT; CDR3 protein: CASSLYLPGYGTDTQYF
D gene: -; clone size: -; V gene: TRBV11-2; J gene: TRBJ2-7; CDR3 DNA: TGTGCCAGCAGCGCCCAGGGGTTCGAGCATTACTTC; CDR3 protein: CASSAQGFEHYF
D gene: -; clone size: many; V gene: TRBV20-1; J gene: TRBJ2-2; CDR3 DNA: TGCAGTGCTAGCCGGGAGTCGAACACCGGGGAGCTGTTTTTT; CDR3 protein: CSASRESNTGELFF
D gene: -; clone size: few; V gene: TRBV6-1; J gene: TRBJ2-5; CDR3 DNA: TGTGCCAGCAGTCCCCTGGGAGGGGGGGGTATAGAGACCCAGTACTTC; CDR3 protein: CASSPLGGGGIETQYF
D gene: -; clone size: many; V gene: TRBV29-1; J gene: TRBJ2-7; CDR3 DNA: TGCAGCGTTGAAGGGCCCCTTAAGGAGCAGTACTTC; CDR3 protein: CSVEGPLKEQYF
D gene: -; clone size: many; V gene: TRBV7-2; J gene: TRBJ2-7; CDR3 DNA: TGTGCCAGCAGCGCCGGGGTTCACCCCTACGAGCAGTACTTC; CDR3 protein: CASSAGVHPYEQYF
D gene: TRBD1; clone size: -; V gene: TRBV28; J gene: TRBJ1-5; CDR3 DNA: TGTGCCAGCAGGTACAGGGGCAGGGATCAGCCCCAGCATTTT; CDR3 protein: CASRYRGRDQPQHF
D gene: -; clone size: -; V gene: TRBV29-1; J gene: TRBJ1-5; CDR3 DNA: TGCAGCGTGGGACAAGGCAATCAGCCCCAGCATTTT; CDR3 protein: CSVGQGNQPQHF
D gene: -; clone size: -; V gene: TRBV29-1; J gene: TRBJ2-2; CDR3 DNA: TGCAGCGTTTTAGGGGGAAGGGACACCGAGGAGCTGTTTTTT; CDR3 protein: CSVLGGRDTEELFF
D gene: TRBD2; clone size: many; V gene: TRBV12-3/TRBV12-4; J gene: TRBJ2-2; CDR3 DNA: TGTGCCAGCAGTAACGCTAGCGGATTGATTTGGAACACCGGGGAGCTGTTTTTT; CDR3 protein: CASSNASGLIWNTGELFF
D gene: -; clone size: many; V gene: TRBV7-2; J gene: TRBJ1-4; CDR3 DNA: TGTGCCAGCAGCTCCAGGACGGGAGGGAAACTGTTTTTT; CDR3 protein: CASSSRTGGKLFF
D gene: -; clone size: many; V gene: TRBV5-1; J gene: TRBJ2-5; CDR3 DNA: TGCGCCAGCAGCTTCAGGGCTTCGGGGGAGACCCAGTACTTC; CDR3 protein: CASSFRASGETQYF
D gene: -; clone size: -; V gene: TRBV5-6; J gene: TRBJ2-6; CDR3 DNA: TGTGCCAGCAGCTTACCACAGGTTTCTGGGGCCAACGTCCTGACTTTC; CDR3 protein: CASSLPQVSGANVLTF
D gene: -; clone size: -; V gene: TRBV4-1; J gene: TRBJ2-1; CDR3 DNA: TGCGCCAGCAGCCAAGTGGGAGGTCGCAATGAGCAGTTCTTC; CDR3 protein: CASSQVGGRNEQFF
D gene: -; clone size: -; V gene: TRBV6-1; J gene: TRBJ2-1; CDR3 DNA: TGTGCCAGCAGTCCGACAGCGGCCTACAATGAGCAGTTCTTC; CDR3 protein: CASSPTAAYNEQFF
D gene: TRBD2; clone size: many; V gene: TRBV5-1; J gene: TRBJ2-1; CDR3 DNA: TGCGCCAGCAGCCCAATAGCGGGCCATTACAATGAGCAGTTCTTC; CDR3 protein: CASSPIAGHYNEQFF
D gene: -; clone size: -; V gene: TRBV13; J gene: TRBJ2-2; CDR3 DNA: TGTGCCAGCAGCTTAAGAGGGGGGAAGATCGGGGAGCTGTTTTTT; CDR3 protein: CASSLRGGKIGELFF
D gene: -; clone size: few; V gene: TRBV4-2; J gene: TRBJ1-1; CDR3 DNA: TGTGCCAGCAGCCAAGAAAAAATGGGAGCTTTCTTT; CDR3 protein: CASSQEKMGAFF
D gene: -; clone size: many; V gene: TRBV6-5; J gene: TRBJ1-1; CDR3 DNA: TGTGCCAGCAGTTACTCGGAGGAGATGAACACTGAAGCTTTCTTT; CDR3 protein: CASSYSEEMNTEAFF
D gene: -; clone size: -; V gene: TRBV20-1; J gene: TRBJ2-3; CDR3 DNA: TGCAGTGCTAGAGATAGTGGAGGGACAGATACGCAGTATTTT; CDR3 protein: CSARDSGGTDTQYF
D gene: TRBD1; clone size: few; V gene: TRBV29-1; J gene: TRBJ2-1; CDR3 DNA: TGCAGCGCCACGTTAGGGACAGGAATCTACAATGAGCAGTTCTTC; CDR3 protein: CSATLGTGIYNEQFF
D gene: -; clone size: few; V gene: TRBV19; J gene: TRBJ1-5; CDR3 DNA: TGTGCCAGTAGTATAACAGAGAATCAGCCCCAGCATTTT; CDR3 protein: CASSITENQPQHF
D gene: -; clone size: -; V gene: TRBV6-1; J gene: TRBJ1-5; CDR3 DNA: TGTGCCAGCCGACCGGGACCCCATCAGCCCCAGCATTTT; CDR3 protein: CASRPGPHQPQHF
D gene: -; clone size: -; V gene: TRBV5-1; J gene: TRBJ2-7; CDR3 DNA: TGCGCCAGCAGCGGTAGCGGTATAGAGCAGTACTTC; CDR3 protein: CASSGSGIEQYF
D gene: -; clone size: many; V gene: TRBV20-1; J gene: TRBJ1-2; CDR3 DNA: TGCAGTGCTAGAAATGTGGGCGTAGGGTATGGCTACACCTTC; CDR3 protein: CSARNVGVGYGYTF
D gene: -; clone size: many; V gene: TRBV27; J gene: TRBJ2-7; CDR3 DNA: TGTGCCAGCAGTTTATCGGGACGGATGGTCTCCTACGAGCAGTACTTC; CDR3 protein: CASSLSGRMVSYEQYF
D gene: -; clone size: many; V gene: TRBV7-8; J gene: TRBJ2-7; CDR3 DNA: TGTGCCAGCAGCTTAGGTAGGGGGACACTCATCTACGAGCAGTACTTC; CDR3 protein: CASSLGRGTLIYEQYF
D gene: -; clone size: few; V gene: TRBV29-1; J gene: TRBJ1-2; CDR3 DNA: TGCAGCGTTGGCCACTGGGGGCAGGGCGATGGCTACACCTTC; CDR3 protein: CSVGHWGQGDGYTF
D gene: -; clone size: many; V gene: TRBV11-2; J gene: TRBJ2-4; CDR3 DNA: TGTGCCAGCAGCTTTCGGAGGAAACAGGGCTATTCAAAAAACATTCAGTACTTC; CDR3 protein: CASSFRRKQGYSKNIQYF
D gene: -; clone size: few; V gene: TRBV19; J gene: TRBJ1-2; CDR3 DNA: TGTGCCAGTAGCCCGAGGGACAACGGTGGCTACACCTTC; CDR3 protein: CASSPRDNGGYTF
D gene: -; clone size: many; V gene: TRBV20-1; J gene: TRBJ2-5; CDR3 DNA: TGCAGTGCTAGAGGAGGGACGGGTCAAGAGACCCAGTACTTC; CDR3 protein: CSARGGTGQETQYF
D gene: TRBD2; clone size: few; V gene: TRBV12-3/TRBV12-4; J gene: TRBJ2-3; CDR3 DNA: TGTGCCAGCAGTTTTTCCAGGGGGCTGAATTGGACTAGCGGGAGCCGAGATACGCAGTATTTT; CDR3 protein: CASSFSRGLNWTSGSRDTQYF
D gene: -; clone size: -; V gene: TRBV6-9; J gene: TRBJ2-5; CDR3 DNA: TGTGCCAGCAGTTACCCAGGGGTCGAGACCCAGTACTTC; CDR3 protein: CASSYPGVETQYF
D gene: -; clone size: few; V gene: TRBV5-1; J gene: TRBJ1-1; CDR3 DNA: TGCGCCAGCAGGCGTACTAGCACTGAAGCTTTCTTT; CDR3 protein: CASRRTSTEAFF
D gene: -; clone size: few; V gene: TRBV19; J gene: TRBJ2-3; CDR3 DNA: TGTGCCAGTAGTATCCGGGATACAGGGAGCACAGATACGCAGTATTTT; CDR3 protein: CASSIRDTGSTDTQYF
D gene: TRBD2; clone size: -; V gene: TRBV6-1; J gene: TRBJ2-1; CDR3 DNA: TGTGCCAGCAGTTTCTTCGGACTAGCGGAGCAGTTCTTC; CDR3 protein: CASSFFGLAEQFF
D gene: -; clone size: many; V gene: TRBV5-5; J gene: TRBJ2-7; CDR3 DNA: TGTGCCAGCAGCTTTGGTTGGGCAGGGGCGGAGGAGCAGTACTTC; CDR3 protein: CASSFGWAGAEEQYF
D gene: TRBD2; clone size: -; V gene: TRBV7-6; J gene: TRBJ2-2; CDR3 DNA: TGTGCCAGCAGCTTAGATGTAGCGGGAGGGGTCACCGGGGAGCTGTTTTTT; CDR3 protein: CASSLDVAGGVTGELFF
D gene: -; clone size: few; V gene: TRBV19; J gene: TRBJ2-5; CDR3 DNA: TGTGCCAGTGGGAGAGGGGCGAGGGAGACCCAGTACTTC; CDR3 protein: CASGRGARETQYF
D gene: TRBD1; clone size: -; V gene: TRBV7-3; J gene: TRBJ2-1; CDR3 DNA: TGTGCCAGCAGCTTAATGTTTGCCGGGACAGGGGACAATGAGCAGTTCTTC; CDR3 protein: CASSLMFAGTGDNEQFF
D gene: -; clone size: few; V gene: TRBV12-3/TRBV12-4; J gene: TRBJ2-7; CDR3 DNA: TGTGCCAGCAGTACCGGGACGGCGAGGGGGTACGAGCAGTACTTC; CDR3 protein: CASSTGTARGYEQYF
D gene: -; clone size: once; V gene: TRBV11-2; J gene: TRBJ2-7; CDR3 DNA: TGTGCCAGCAGCTCCATCAAGGACCGCTCCTACGAGCAGTACTTC; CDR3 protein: CASSSIKDRSYEQYF
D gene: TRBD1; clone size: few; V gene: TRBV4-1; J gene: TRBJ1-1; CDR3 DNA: TGCGCCAGCAGCCCCATCTTGACAGGGGTCAACACTGAAGCTTTCTTT; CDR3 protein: CASSPILTGVNTEAFF
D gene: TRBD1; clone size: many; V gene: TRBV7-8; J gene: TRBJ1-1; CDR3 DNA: TGTGCCAGCAGCTTTTTAGGGGGCCTGAACACTGAAGCTTTCTTT; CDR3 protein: CASSFLGGLNTEAFF